This TCR beta chain was identified during a study of cytotoxic CD8 clonotypes in ibrutinib-treated CLL. Study at large: Mean yields were roughly 250,000 productive templates and 90,000 to 95,000 productive rearrangements per sample. Findings of the study overall: Baseline-level clonality went beyond age-matched healthy donors and moved in step with circulating CD8+ T-cell counts.

Germline V gene lookup returns CDR1 MDHEN and CDR2 SYDVKM. The CDR3 has 15 amino acids. V lost 7 bases to trimming and J lost 5 bases; unmatched junction nucleotides: 9. Method: immunoSEQ multiplex PCR; TCRdb's copy keeps in-frame clones and lacks some. The repertoire holds about 130,000 clones, with around 80% as singletons. A word on this clone: Its antigen is as yet unknown.

Frozen PBMC stocks contributed approximately 1.9 micrograms of genomic DNA to the TCR beta libraries. The V call is TRBV28, the J call TRBJ2-5; 11 bases are a match to TRBD1. The sample was PBMCs, taken after 12 months of ibrutinib treatment. The sequence was collected from a human donor with chronic lymphocytic leukemia. CDR3 in amino acids: CASTSPGTGGETQYF. The CDR3 bases are TGTGCCAGCACCTCCCCCGGGACAGGGGGTGAGACCCAGTACTTC. Filled out from reference TRBV28 and TRBJ2-5, the complete variable domain reads DVKVTQSSRYLVKRTGEKVFLECVQDMDHENMFWYRQDPGLGLRLIYFSYDVKMKEKGDIPEGYSVSREKKERFSLILESASTNQTSMYLCASTSPGTGGETQYFGPGTRLLVL.